This TCR beta chain was captured by sequencing in a study of breast tumors, draining lymph nodes, adjacent tissues. General study points: Compared with lymph nodes, tumors were less diverse; compared with nontumor tissue, more. The lymph node origin of tumor T cells was framed as consistent with a hypothesis, not demonstrated. Data fit most tumor T cells coming from lymph node, expanding in tumor. Compared with basal-like, luminal-like tumors shared significantly more repertoire with nontumor tissue.

TCRdb ran MiXCR on the multiplex PCR reads and lists one entry per CDR3 protein. This table has about 230,000 distinct CDR3 sequences, about a third appearing once. The table lists this clonotype with many counts. No antigen is known for it. The V gene's germline CDR1 is SEHNR and CDR2 FQNEAQ (reference sequence). V was cut by 1 base and J by 8 bases, with 6 bases left in between. CDR3 size: 12 residues. Breast cancer patients provided tissue from their axillary draining lymph nodes. The TCR originated in a female donor with breast cancer. Some clones in this sample may be carry-over from other donors' samples. Sequenced input: axillary lymph node tissue. The chain has TRBV7-9 and TRBJ2-1; D assignment may be TRBD1 or TRBD2 (5 bases each). The CDR3 sequence: CASSLEGHEQFF. CDR3 DNA sequence: TGTGCCAGCAGCTTAGAGGGACATGAGCAGTTCTTC.